One and the same sample provided the 23 T cell receptor beta chains below, sequenced in a study of beta chain features in type 1 diabetes. Study outcomes and limitations: Moderate yet significant TCRB CDR3 shortening was seen in Type 1 diabetes patients in all four CD4+ subsets.

Reverse transcription of all isolated RNA meant that expressed TCRB transcripts were sequenced. Using immunoSEQ multiplex PCR, the repertoire was profiled, and TCRdb retains in-frame clones only, with some absent. Seen here are roughly 730,000 clones, under 15% observed once, and the top ten hold approximately 0.021%. Their antigens are not known. The material sequenced was naive CD4+ T cells from blood. The source is a man aged 18 to 29 with type 1 diabetes.

The V gene is TRBV2, the J gene TRBJ2-2; 12 positions match TRBD2. V lost 4 bases and J lost 6; bases outside the gene matches: 3. From germline, CDR1 is SNHLY and CDR2 FYNNEI. CDR3 length: 15 residues. The CDR3 region has the DNA TGTGCCAGCAGTGGACTAGCGGGGGTCCCCGGGGAGCTGTTTTTT. Amino acids: CASSGLAGVPGELFF.

This clone has only a few counts. Other nucleotide sequences in the sample specify the same CDR3. The J gene is TRBJ2-2, the V gene TRBV10-3; 9 bases agree with TRBD1. CDR1 is ENHRY, CDR2 SYGVKD, per germline. V lost 8 bases and J lost 8; bases outside the gene matches: 21. The CDR3 has 18 residues. CDR3 sequence: CAIPRAGTGNLRMGELFF. The CDR3 DNA is TGTGCCATCCCAAGGGCCGGGACAGGGAATCTTCGAATGGGGGAGCTGTTTTTT.

This clone was observed a handful of times. The chain joins TRBV27 to TRBJ2-7, with TRBD2 matching 7 bases. V lost 6 bases to trimming and J lost 3 bases; unmatched junction nucleotides: 2. Germline V gives CDR1 MNHEY, CDR2 SMNVEV (reference sequence). The CDR3 has 12 residues. CDR3 DNA: TGTGCCAGCAGGGGGGGGATCTACGAGCAGTACTTC. Its translation is CASRGGIYEQYF.

The chain links TRBV18 to TRBJ2-1; 9 bases fit TRBD1. The CDR3 length is 13 residues. J was trimmed by 15 bases and V by 3 bases; bases with no gene match: 9. Germline values: CDR1 KGHSH, CDR2 LQKENI. The CDR3 here is CASSPGDRENLFF. CDR3 in DNA: TGTGCCAGCTCACCCGGGGACAGGGAAAATCTGTTCTTC.

The chain joins TRBV27 to TRBJ2-7; TRBD1 aligns across 7 bases. CDR3 length: 14 residues. V shed 8 bases, J shed 3 bases, and the junction held 10 bases outside the gene matches. Germline V CDR1 and CDR2: MNHEY, SMNVEV (reference sequence). DNA of the CDR3: TGTGCCAGCGCTAGGCAGGGGGTGGACTACGAGCAGTACTTC. Protein product: CASARQGVDYEQYF.

The chain has TRBV5-1 and TRBJ1-6, with D hard to call. Germline lookup yields CDR1 SGHRS and CDR2 YFSETQ. The CDR3 is 15 residues long. V dropped 4 bases and J dropped 8 bases, with 16 bases sitting between them. The CDR3: CASSQRIGPDSPLHF. The CDR3 region has the DNA TGCGCCAGCAGCCAGCGAATAGGGCCGGATTCACCCCTCCACTTT.

The chain carries TRBV30 and TRBJ1-2; the D gene is possibly TRBD1 (6 bases). V dropped 2 bases and J dropped 6 bases, with 22 bases sitting between them. The CDR3 has 16 residues. The germline V gene encodes CDR1 GTSNPN and CDR2 SVGIG (reference sequence). CDR3 bases: TGTGCCTGGAGTAATCGACCTCGGACAGCACAAAATGGCTACACCTTC. Protein sequence: CAWSNRPRTAQNGYTF.

This clone was counted a few times. CDR3 DNA sequence: TGTGCCAGCAGTGACCCCGGTGAAAAACTGTTTTTT. It encodes CASSDPGEKLFF. The chain is built from TRBV25-1 and TRBJ1-4; D remains unclear. Per germline, CDR1 MGHDK and CDR2 SYGVNS. Trimming took off 3 bases at V and 7 bases at J, with 6 bases between the two ends. This CDR3 has 12 residues. Together with reference TRBV25-1 and TRBJ1-4, the CDR3 gives the full variable domain: EADIYQTPRYLVIGTGKKITLECSQTMGHDKMYWYQQDPGMELHLIHYSYGVNSTEKGDLSSESTVSRIRTEHFPLTLESARPSHTSQYLCASSDPGEKLFFGSGTQLSVL.

This clone came up once. This rearrangement joins TRBV28 to TRBJ1-2; TRBD1 agrees at 7 bases. The V gene end was trimmed by 5 bases and the J gene end by 7 bases; junction bases not matched to a gene: 7. Germline CDR1 reads MDHEN; CDR2 reads SYDVKM. The CDR3 runs to 13 residues. The CDR3 is CASSSTTGFGYTF. Here the CDR3 DNA reads TGTGCCAGCAGTAGCACGACAGGGTTTGGCTACACCTTC.

This chain links TRBV6-1 with TRBJ1-5, with D maybe TRBD1 (5 bases). Trimming cost V 5 bases and J 7 bases, with 9 bases left between them. There are 12 residues in the CDR3. Germline-derived CDR1 and CDR2 are MNHNS and SASEGT. CDR3 bases: TGTGCCAGCAGTCAGGGTGGACAGCCCCAGCATTTT. This sequence encodes CASSQGGQPQHF.

This clone was counted a few times. The V and J genes are TRBV30 and TRBJ2-7, with 7 positions matching TRBD1. The CDR3 length is 12 residues. Looked up from germline, CDR1 is GTSNPN and CDR2 is SVGIG (reference sequence). The J segment lost 1 base and the V segment lost 4 bases, leaving 1 base of the junction unmatched. In DNA, the CDR3 is TGTGCCTGGAAGGGACAGTCCTACGAGCAGTACTTC. The encoded protein is CAWKGQSYEQYF. The full variable domain, with the rest looked up from reference TRBV30 and TRBJ2-7, is SQTIHQWPATLVQPVGSPLSLECTVEGTSNPNLYWYRQAAGRGLQLLFYSVGIGQISSEVPQNLSASRPQDRQFILSSKKLLLSDSGFYLCAWKGQSYEQYFGPGTRLTVT.

This clone has just a few counts. The V call is TRBV11-2, the J call TRBJ2-5; D uncertain. Germline assignment: CDR1 SGHAT and CDR2 FQNNGV. Trimming took 2 bases from V and 0 from J, leaving 7 bases between them. The CDR3 extends over 14 amino acids. The CDR3 DNA follows: TGTGCCAGCAGCTTACCCCCCAACCAAGAGACCCAGTACTTC. It specifies CASSLPPNQETQYF.

This clone came up a few times. The chain joins TRBV6-5 to TRBJ1-2; 12 bases are shared with TRBD1. Trimming cost V 2 bases and J 8 bases; bases outside gene matches: 6. Per germline, CDR1 MNHEY and CDR2 SVGAGI. The CDR3 is 15 residues long. This CDR3 is CASSYGGTGGAGYTF. Written as DNA, the CDR3 is TGTGCCAGCAGTTACGGCGGGACAGGGGGCGCGGGCTACACCTTC.

There are a few counts of this clone. The sample contains more than one DNA sequence encoding this CDR3. The CDR3 here is CASSLGTGVNQPQHF. For the CDR3, the DNA is TGTGCCAGCAGCTTAGGGACAGGCGTGAATCAGCCCCAGCATTTT. The chain uses TRBV5-4 and TRBJ1-5, with TRBD1 matching over 8 bases. The germline V gene has CDR1 SGHNT and CDR2 YYREEE (reference sequence). The length of the CDR3 is 15 residues. J lost 4 bases, V lost 2 bases, and 5 bases had no gene match.

The V and J genes are TRBV10-2 and TRBJ1-1; 8 bases match TRBD1. The CDR3 has 15 residues. The V gene's germline CDR1 is WSHSY and CDR2 SAAADI. The trim removed 6 bases at V and 2 bases at J, leaving 8 bases unmatched. The CDR3, as DNA: TGCGCCAGCAGAAAGGGACAGGTAACCAACACTGAAGCTTTCTTT. It translates to CASRKGQVTNTEAFF.

This clone appeared a few times. The chain employs TRBV19 and TRBJ2-7; D could derive from TRBD1 or TRBD2 (5 bases each). The CDR3 has 14 residues. Germline CDR1 is LNHDA and CDR2 is SQIVND (reference sequence). The germline V and J ends were trimmed by 3 bases and 2 bases, with 11 bases remaining between them. The CDR3 DNA is TGTGCCAGTAGTATCGGGCCGGGACCCTACGAGCAGTACTTC. Encoded protein: CASSIGPGPYEQYF.

This clone was detected only a few times. V gene TRBV18 combines with J gene TRBJ1-3; 8 bases are shared with TRBD1. CDR3 size: 15 residues. V was clipped by 4 bases and J by 7 bases; unmatched bases: 9. Germline assignment: CDR1 KGHSH and CDR2 LQKENI. The CDR3 DNA reads TGTGCCAGCTCACAAGGACAGGGTATCCCCAACACCATATATTTT. This translates into CASSQGQGIPNTIYF.

This chain uses TRBV9 with TRBJ1-3; D unresolved. Germline CDR1 is SGDLS and CDR2 is YYNGEE. Trimming stripped 3 bases from V and 3 bases from J, with 19 bases between. The CDR3 totals 17 residues. For the CDR3, the DNA is TGTGCCAGCAGCGGCCCGATTGTGGGGAAAAGTGGAAACACCATATATTTT. It codes for CASSGPIVGKSGNTIYF.

This clone was seen more than once but under ten times. The chain couples TRBV19 to TRBJ1-3, with no clear D. Trimming took off 4 bases at V and 3 bases at J, with 7 bases between the two ends. The CDR3 is 13 amino acids. Germline CDR1 and CDR2: LNHDA and SQIVND (reference sequence). The CDR3 spells CASSRGIGNTIYF. The CDR3 DNA sequence: TGTGCCAGTAGTAGAGGGATTGGAAACACCATATATTTT. The variable domain in full, with the rest retrieved from reference TRBV19 and TRBJ1-3, is DGGITQSPKYLFRKEGQNVTLSCEQNLNHDAMYWYRQDPGQGLRLIYYSQIVNDFQKGDIAEGYSVSREKKESFPLTVTSAQKNPTAFYLCASSRGIGNTIYFGEGSWLTVV.

This clone was picked up a small number of times. This same CDR3 is encoded by further DNA sequences in the sample. This sequence joins TRBV6-1 and TRBJ1-6; D gene uncertain. Trimming removed 3 bases at V and 0 bases at J, with 3 bases between. The CDR3 consists of 14 residues. The germline V gene has CDR1 MNHNS and CDR2 SASEGT. The CDR3 nucleotides are TGTGCCAGCAGTGACGGCTCCTATAATTCACCCCTCCACTTT. This codes for CASSDGSYNSPLHF.

The V and J genes are TRBV4-2 and TRBJ1-1, with D hard to call. This CDR3 contains 14 residues. Germline CDR1 is LGHNA and CDR2 is YNFKEQ. Trimming removed 0 bases from V and 11 bases from J, with 16 bases in between. The CDR3 loop reads CASSQEHDDLWAFF. CDR3 sequence (DNA): TGTGCCAGCAGCCAAGAACACGATGACCTCTGGGCTTTCTTT.

The genes are TRBV28 and TRBJ1-5; the D gene is possibly TRBD1 (5 bases). The CDR3 spans 16 residues. Per the germline V gene, CDR1 is MDHEN and CDR2 is SYDVKM. The V end lost 2 bases, the J end lost 0 bases, and 11 bases lay between the germline ends. CDR3 DNA: TGTGCCAGCAGTTTAAATTGGGGCGGTAGCAATCAGCCCCAGCATTTT. It codes for CASSLNWGGSNQPQHF.

In this sample, this clone turned up a few times. In DNA form, the CDR3 reads TGTGCCGCAATACAGGGGTCAGAAGAGACCCAGTACTTC. Protein product: CAAIQGSEETQYF. The V and J genes are TRBV7-9 and TRBJ2-5; 7 bases are a match to TRBD1. The CDR3 runs 13 residues. CDR1 is SEHNR and CDR2 is FQNEAQ in the germline V gene (reference sequence). V shed 11 bases and J 3 bases; nucleotides not matched to a gene: 9.